A single sample gave rise to the 23 T cell receptor beta chains below, sequenced in a study of blood T cell repertoires in COVID-19. The repertoire was sequenced with immunoSEQ multiplex PCR; TCRdb's copy has only in-frame clones and lacks some. The table has under 300,000 clones, over 65% seen once; the top ten hold 2.5% to 4%. The material sequenced was peripheral blood. These receptors were collected from a woman aged 80 or over with acute or convalescent COVID-19.

This CDR3 reads CSALVVQQYF. DNA of the CDR3: TGCAGTGCCCTAGTGGTTCAGCAGTATTTT. The V and J genes are TRBV20-1 and TRBJ2-3; no clear D gene. CDR1 DFQATT and CDR2 SNEGSKA come from the germline V gene (reference sequence). Trimming took off 6 bases at V and 11 bases at J, with 12 bases between the two ends. CDR3 length: 10 amino acids.

The chain joins TRBV3-1 (or the pseudogene TRBV3-2) to TRBJ1-2, with TRBD1 matching over 7 bases. In germline, CDR1 is LGHDT, CDR2 YNNKEL (reference sequence). The CDR3 loop spans 13 amino acids. V shed 2 bases, J shed 5 bases, and the junction held 2 bases outside the gene matches. This chain's CDR3 is CASSQRQGYGYTF. The CDR3 DNA follows: TGTGCCAGCAGCCAAAGACAGGGATATGGCTACACCTTC.

V is TRBV6-2 or TRBV6-3 and J is TRBJ1-2; 7 nucleotides match TRBD1. CDR1 is MNHEY and CDR2 is SVGEGT in the germline V gene. The CDR3 spans 14 residues. V gave up 2 bases and J gave up 8 bases; unmatched junction bases: 8. Here the CDR3 DNA reads TGTGCCAGCAGTTACCGGGACAGCCCGAGGGGCTACACCTTC. Protein: CASSYRDSPRGYTF.

This chain connects TRBV9 to TRBJ2-3; 9 positions match TRBD2. With V trimmed by 1 base and J by 3 bases, 3 bases remained unmatched. CDR1 is SGDLS, CDR2 YYNGEE, per germline. The CDR3 runs 15 residues. DNA for the CDR3: TGTGCCAGCAGCGTAAAGGCGGGGGGGACAGATACGCAGTATTTT. Its protein is CASSVKAGGTDTQYF.

This chain joins TRBV6-1 and TRBJ1-1, with D perhaps matching TRBD1 (5 bases). CDR3 length: 14 amino acids. V gave up 1 base and J gave up 7 bases, with 13 bases separating them. Germline assignment: CDR1 MNHNS and CDR2 SASEGT. This CDR3 is CASSEGGRGSEAFF. CDR3 DNA: TGTGCCAGCAGTGAAGGGGGGAGGGGCAGTGAAGCTTTCTTT.

The gene calls are TRBV2 and TRBJ1-2; D perhaps matches TRBD1 (5 bases). V was pared by 2 bases and J by 2 bases, with 12 bases between. This CDR3 comprises 15 residues. In germline, CDR1 is SNHLY, CDR2 FYNNEI. This CDR3 reads CASSEQGRGNYGYTF. CDR3 sequence (DNA): TGTGCCAGCAGTGAACAGGGAAGGGGAAACTATGGCTACACCTTC.

The V and J genes are TRBV2 and TRBJ2-3, with 10 bases aligning to TRBD1. Trimming cost V 7 bases and J 2 bases; bases outside gene matches: 6. Germline V CDR1 and CDR2: SNHLY, FYNNEI. The length of the CDR3 is 15 residues. CDR3 nucleotide sequence: TGTGCCAGCATACAGGGACAGGGGATCACAGATACGCAGTATTTT. Protein product: CASIQGQGITDTQYF.

Notes on this clone: Other DNA sequences in this specimen translate into the identical CDR3. V is TRBV9 and J is TRBJ2-3; 7 nucleotides line up with TRBD2. V was pared by 2 bases and J by 2 bases, with 2 bases of the junction left unmatched. There are 14 residues in the CDR3. Germline CDR1 SGDLS, CDR2 YYNGEE. The CDR3 coding sequence is TGTGCCAGCAGCGTCGGGGGGTACACAGATACGCAGTATTTT. It encodes CASSVGGYTDTQYF.

The chain links TRBV6-6 to TRBJ2-2; a possible D gene is TRBD1 (6 bases). Germline V lookup: CDR1 MNHNY, CDR2 SVGAGI (reference sequence). This CDR3 spans 15 amino acids. V was shortened by 7 bases and J by 1 base, with 13 bases between the two germline ends. The CDR3 reads CASTRDTRNTGELFF. DNA for the CDR3: TGTGCCAGCACCCGGGACACAAGGAACACCGGGGAGCTGTTTTTT.

The chain employs TRBV7-3 and TRBJ2-3; 12 positions agree with TRBD2. Germline-derived CDR1 and CDR2 are SGHTA and FQGTGA. The CDR3 has 17 amino acids. V shed 3 bases, J shed 3 bases, and the junction held 7 bases outside the gene matches. The CDR3 here is CASSFLAGGPQTDTQYF. CDR3 in DNA: TGTGCCAGCAGCTTTCTAGCGGGGGGGCCTCAAACAGATACGCAGTATTTT.

This chain links TRBV2 with TRBJ1-4, with D possibly matching TRBD1 (6 bases). V lost 7 bases, J lost 8 bases, and 17 bases lay in between. The CDR3 consists of 14 residues. CDR1 and CDR2 (germline): SNHLY, FYNNEI. The DNA of the CDR3 is TGTGCCAGCAACAGGGAGTGGGTAGGAGAAAAACTGTTTTTT. Amino acids: CASNREWVGEKLFF.

The V and J genes are TRBV7-9 and TRBJ2-1; D gene unclear. Germline CDR1 is SEHNR and CDR2 is FQNEAQ (reference sequence). V lost 5 bases to trimming and J lost 10 bases, with 12 bases between them. The CDR3 loop spans 12 amino acids. The CDR3 coding sequence is TGTGCCAGCAGCACCCAAGCATGGGAGCAGTTCTTC. Protein sequence: CASSTQAWEQFF. The full variable domain, rest sourced from reference TRBV7-9 and TRBJ2-1, is DTGVSQNPRHKITKRGQNVTFRCDPISEHNRLYWYRQTLGQGPEFLTYFQNEAQLEKSRLLSDRFSAERPKGSFSTLEIQRTEQGDSAMYLCASSTQAWEQFFGPGTRLTVL.

The chain joins TRBV5-4 to TRBJ2-2, with TRBD2 identical over 10 bases. The V segment lost 4 bases and the J segment 4 bases; nucleotides outside the gene matches: 7. This CDR3 contains 16 residues. Germline V CDR1 and CDR2: SGHNT, YYREEE (reference sequence). This chain's CDR3 is CASSPPSGRATGELFF. CDR3 DNA sequence: TGTGCCAGCAGCCCACCGAGCGGGAGGGCCACCGGGGAGCTGTTTTTT.

The J gene is TRBJ2-7, the V gene TRBV7-8, with TRBD1 matching 9 bases. Germline assignment: CDR1 SGHVS and CDR2 FQNEAQ. The V and J ends lost 5 bases and 2 bases, in that order; junction bases with no gene match: 4. This CDR3 spans 14 amino acids. The CDR3 reads CASSTRTGAYEQYF. The CDR3 coding sequence is TGTGCCAGCAGCACTCGGACAGGGGCCTACGAGCAGTACTTC.

J is TRBJ2-5 and V is TRBV7-2; weak D call: TRBD1 (6 bases). Germline lookup yields CDR1 SGHTA and CDR2 FQGNSA. CDR3 length equals 16 residues. Between the trimmed V and J ends, which lost 2 bases and 4 bases, there was a span of 17 bases. The CDR3 is CASSLRNRAGRETQYF. Written as DNA, the CDR3 is TGTGCCAGCAGCTTAAGGAACAGGGCAGGAAGAGAGACCCAGTACTTC.

This chain joins TRBV10-3 and TRBJ1-1; TRBD1 matches 7 bases. The J segment lost 1 base and the V segment lost 6 bases, leaving 5 bases of the junction unmatched. The germline V gene has CDR1 ENHRY and CDR2 SYGVKD. This CDR3 has 14 residues. The CDR3 spells CAIRQGQGNTEAFF. CDR3 in DNA: TGTGCCATCAGACAGGGGCAGGGGAACACTGAAGCTTTCTTT.

This clone was seen at least ten times. This chain connects TRBV25-1 to TRBJ2-7; 8 positions match TRBD2. The CDR3 contains 16 residues. In germline, CDR1 is MGHDK, CDR2 SYGVNS. V was clipped by 2 bases and J by 5 bases; unmatched bases: 11. In DNA form, the CDR3 reads TGTGCCAGCAGTGAACTAGTCACTAGCGGCCGACACGAGCAGTACTTC. Its protein product is CASSELVTSGRHEQYF.

This clone was detected only a few times. The gene calls are TRBV27 and TRBJ1-2; no firm D call. V gave up 2 bases and J gave up 4 bases, with 8 bases separating them. The CDR3 has 13 amino acids. The V gene's germline CDR1 is MNHEY and CDR2 SMNVEV (reference sequence). This chain's CDR3 is CASSLGPAYGYTF. The CDR3 coding sequence is TGTGCCAGCAGTTTAGGGCCAGCCTATGGCTACACCTTC.

The chain combines TRBV7-2 with TRBJ2-5, with 12 positions matching TRBD2. V dropped 4 bases and J dropped 1; count of bases not matched to a gene: 4. This CDR3 is 16 amino acids long. CDR1 is SGHTA, CDR2 FQGNSA, per germline. CDR3 protein: CASSSGLAGPQETQYF. CDR3 DNA: TGTGCCAGCAGCTCGGGACTAGCGGGTCCCCAAGAGACCCAGTACTTC.

The chain has TRBV5-4 and TRBJ2-5; TRBD2 aligns across 8 bases. Germline V gives CDR1 SGHNT, CDR2 YYREEE (reference sequence). The junction had 4 bases not matched to a gene; V was cut back by 3 bases and J by 12 bases. The CDR3 sequence is 11 residues long. The CDR3 spells CASSYGTRKYF. In DNA form, the CDR3 reads TGTGCCAGCAGCTACGGGACTAGGAAGTACTTC.

The V and J genes are TRBV9 and TRBJ2-2; possible D gene TRBD2, 6 bases. Germline-derived CDR1 and CDR2 are SGDLS and YYNGEE. V dropped 0 bases and J dropped 2 bases, with 8 bases sitting between them. This CDR3 has 15 residues. CDR3 residues: CASSVEGLNTGELFF. The CDR3, as DNA: TGTGCCAGCAGCGTAGAGGGACTCAACACCGGGGAGCTGTTTTTT. The variable domain in full, with the rest retrieved from reference TRBV9 and TRBJ2-2, is DSGVTQTPKHLITATGQRVTLRCSPRSGDLSVYWYQQSLDQGLQFLIQYYNGEERAKGNILERFSAQQFPDLHSELNLSSLELGDSALYFCASSVEGLNTGELFFGEGSRLTVL.

The DNA of the CDR3 is TGTGCCAGCAGCATAAGAGGTTATACGCAGTATTTT. This sequence encodes CASSIRGYTQYF. V and J are TRBV27 and TRBJ2-3; D unresolved. The V end was cut by 6 bases, the J end by 7 bases, with 11 bases between. The CDR3 is made up of 12 amino acids. Germline values: CDR1 MNHEY, CDR2 SMNVEV (reference sequence).

This chain links TRBV7-2 with TRBJ2-7; TRBD2 agrees at 10 bases. Germline V gene data show CDR1 as SGHTA and CDR2 as FQGNSA. Germline trimming cut 1 base from V and 3 bases from J; bases unmatched to any gene: 3. This CDR3 is 15 amino acids long. The CDR3 sequence is CASSLVAGGVYEQYF. The DNA for the CDR3 is TGTGCCAGCAGCTTAGTAGCGGGGGGTGTCTACGAGCAGTACTTC.